The clone carrying this T cell receptor beta chain was seen a handful of times. Assay used: immunoSEQ multiplex PCR; TCRdb lists only in-frame clones, some missing. The sample shows 87,000 or so clones, roughly 94% of them seen only once. The source of the sample is a study of technical replicates of blood from a few donors. Germline V gene data show CDR1 as SNHLY and CDR2 as FYNNEI. V was trimmed by 6 bases and J by 2 bases, leaving 10 bases between them. This CDR3 has 13 amino acids. The sequenced material came from T cells isolated from PBMCs. This receptor was taken from a human donor in good health. This chain uses TRBV2 with TRBJ1-1; D is ambiguous. The CDR3 DNA reads as TGTGCCAGCAGAGCTCAGGCAAACACTGAAGCTTTCTTT. It translates to CASRAQANTEAFF.